This T cell receptor beta chain is from a study of blood T cell repertoires in COVID-19. Overall study context: Spain, Italy and the United States supplied samples that represented acute and convalescent COVID-19.

Enrollment of patients from Seattle took place during active infection, with longitudinal follow-up. The CDR3 consists of 14 residues. CDR1 and CDR2 (germline): KGHDR, SFDVKD. Trimming removed 9 bases from V and 3 bases from J, with 15 bases in between. In the authors' workflow: Amplified reference gene primers provided the basis for estimating nucleated cell counts. Here immunoSEQ multiplex PCR was the method, and the copy in TCRdb shows in-frame clones only, minus some. Clone size and the V and J calls come from that table; the DNA yielded D and trimming. The sample has around 60,000 clones; around 82% are singletons. This clone was picked up one time.

The chain joins TRBV24-1 to TRBJ2-3; weak D call: TRBD1 (5 bases). Input material: peripheral blood. This clonotype was obtained from a man between 60 and 75 years old with COVID-19, enrolled during active disease. The CDR3 nucleotides read TGTGCCACCGCAAGGGGTCTCAGGACAGATACGCAGTATTTT. Translated: CATARGLRTDTQYF.